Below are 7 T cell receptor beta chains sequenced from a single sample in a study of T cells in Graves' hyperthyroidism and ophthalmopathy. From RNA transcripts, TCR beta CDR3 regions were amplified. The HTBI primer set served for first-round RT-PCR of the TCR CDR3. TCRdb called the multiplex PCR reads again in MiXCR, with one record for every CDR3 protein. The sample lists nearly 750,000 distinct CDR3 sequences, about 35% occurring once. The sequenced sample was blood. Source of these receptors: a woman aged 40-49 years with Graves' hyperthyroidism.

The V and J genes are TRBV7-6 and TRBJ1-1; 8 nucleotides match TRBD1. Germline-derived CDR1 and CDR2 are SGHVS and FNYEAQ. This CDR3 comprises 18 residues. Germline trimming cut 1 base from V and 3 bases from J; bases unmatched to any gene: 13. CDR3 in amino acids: CASSLEAGGIIWDTEAFF. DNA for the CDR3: TGTGCCAGCAGCTTAGAGGCAGGGGGCATAATCTGGGACACTGAAGCTTTCTTT.

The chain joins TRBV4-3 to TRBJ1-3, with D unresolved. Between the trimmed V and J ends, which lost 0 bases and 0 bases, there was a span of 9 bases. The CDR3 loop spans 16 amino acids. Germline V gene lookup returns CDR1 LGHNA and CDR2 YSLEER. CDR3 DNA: TGCGCCAGCAGCCAAGAGGTCGGGGACTCTGGAAACACCATATATTTT. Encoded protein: CASSQEVGDSGNTIYF.

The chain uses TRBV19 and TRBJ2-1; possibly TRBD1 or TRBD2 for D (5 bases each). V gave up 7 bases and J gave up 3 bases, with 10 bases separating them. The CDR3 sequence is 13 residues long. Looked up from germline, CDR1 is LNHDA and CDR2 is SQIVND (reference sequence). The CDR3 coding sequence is TGTGCCAGTACCGGGACCCACTACAATGAGCAGTTCTTC. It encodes CASTGTHYNEQFF.

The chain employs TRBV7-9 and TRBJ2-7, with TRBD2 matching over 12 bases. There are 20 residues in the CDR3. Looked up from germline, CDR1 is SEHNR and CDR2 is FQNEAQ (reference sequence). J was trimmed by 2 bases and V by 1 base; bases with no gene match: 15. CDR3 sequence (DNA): TGTGCCAGCAGCTTAGAAGGGTCTAGCGGGGGGGTGCCCTTCCCCTACGAGCAGTACTTC. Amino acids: CASSLEGSSGGVPFPYEQYF.

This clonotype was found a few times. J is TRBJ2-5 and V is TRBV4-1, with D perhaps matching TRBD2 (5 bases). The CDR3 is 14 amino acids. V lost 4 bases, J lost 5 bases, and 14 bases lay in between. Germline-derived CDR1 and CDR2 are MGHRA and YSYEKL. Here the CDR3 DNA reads TGCGCCAGCAGCCCCGAACCCGGCGGGGAGACCCAGTACTTC. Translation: CASSPEPGGETQYF.

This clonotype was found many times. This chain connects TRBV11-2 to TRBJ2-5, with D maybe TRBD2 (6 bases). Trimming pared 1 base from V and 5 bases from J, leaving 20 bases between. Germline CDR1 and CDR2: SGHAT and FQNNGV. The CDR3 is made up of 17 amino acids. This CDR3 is CASSLGSVLAGPETQYF. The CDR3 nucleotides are TGTGCCAGCAGCTTAGGTAGTGTTTTGGCGGGGCCGGAGACCCAGTACTTC.

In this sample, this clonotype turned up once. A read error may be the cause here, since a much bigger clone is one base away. The CDR3 DNA reads TGTGCCAACAGCTTAGTTGCGTGGGGGCAAGAGACCCAGTACTTC. It codes for CANSLVAWGQETQYF. This sequence joins TRBV7-2 and TRBJ2-5; D is perhaps TRBD1 or TRBD2 (5 bases each). The CDR3 spans 15 residues. The germline CDR1 and CDR2 sequences are SGHTA and FQGNSA.